These 7 T cell receptor beta chains came from one sample sequenced in a study of OX40 agonist ivuxolimab in advanced cancers. Sequencing used immunoSEQ multiplex PCR; TCRdb keeps in-frame clones, though not all of them. The table includes about 130,000 clones, just under 95% detected once. The source was CD4+ or CD8+ T cells sorted from blood, collected in a trial of the OX40 agonist ivuxolimab. Receptor source: an adult with an advanced solid tumor such as melanoma, head and neck, liver or kidney cancer.

The chain has TRBV6-5 and TRBJ2-7; D not certain. Germline V gene sequence: CDR1 MNHEY, CDR2 SVGAGI. V was pared by 0 bases and J by 3 bases, with 12 bases between. CDR3 length: 15 residues. The chain's CDR3 is CASSYSNRIVYEQYF. DNA for the CDR3: TGTGCCAGCAGTTACTCGAACAGAATCGTCTACGAGCAGTACTTC.

The V gene is TRBV28, the J gene TRBJ2-7; no definite D call. Germline V gene lookup returns CDR1 MDHEN and CDR2 SYDVKM. This CDR3 has 15 residues. The V and J ends lost 3 bases and 0 bases respectively, with 12 bases between them. CDR3 region: CASSFPLGTSYEQYF. CDR3 DNA sequence: TGTGCCAGCAGTTTCCCTCTAGGAACCTCCTACGAGCAGTACTTC. The full variable domain, its missing parts supplied by reference TRBV28 and TRBJ2-7, is DVKVTQSSRYLVKRTGEKVFLECVQDMDHENMFWYRQDPGLGLRLIYFSYDVKMKEKGDIPEGYSVSREKKERFSLILESASTNQTSMYLCASSFPLGTSYEQYFGPGTRLTVT.

The chain couples TRBV4-3 to TRBJ2-7; 10 bases are a match to TRBD2. CDR1 is LGHNA and CDR2 is YSLEER in the germline V gene. This CDR3 is 17 amino acids long. The ends lost 1 base at V and 1 base at J; junction bases unmatched: 7. CDR3 in DNA: TGCGCCAGCAGCCAAGGGAGAGCGGGAGGGAAATCCTACGAGCAGTACTTC. Translated: CASSQGRAGGKSYEQYF.

The chain has TRBV7-2 and TRBJ1-2, with 7 bases lining up with TRBD1. CDR3 length: 14 residues. Per the germline V gene, CDR1 is SGHTA and CDR2 is FQGNSA. Trimming at V came to 5 bases and at J to 7 bases, leaving 10 bases not matched to a gene. DNA for the CDR3: TGTGCCAGCAGCCCCCAAGACAGGGAAGGTGGCTACACCTTC. Translated, it gives CASSPQDREGGYTF.

This chain joins TRBV7-3 and TRBJ1-3; tentatively, D is TRBD1 (5 bases). Germline CDR1 is SGHTA and CDR2 is FQGTGA. CDR3 length: 13 amino acids. Trimming shortened V by 10 bases and J by 0 bases, and 10 bases separated the two germline ends. The CDR3 protein is CATGTNSGNTIYF. As DNA, the CDR3 is TGTGCCACCGGGACTAACTCTGGAAACACCATATATTTT.

This chain uses TRBV30 with TRBJ2-7; 7 bases are shared with TRBD1. There are 16 residues in the CDR3. V lost 0 bases to trimming and J lost 1 base; unmatched junction nucleotides: 9. Germline V gene sequence: CDR1 GTSNPN, CDR2 SVGIG (reference sequence). The chain's CDR3 is CAWSVDRTASSYEQYF. In DNA form, the CDR3 reads TGTGCCTGGAGTGTGGACAGGACAGCCTCATCCTACGAGCAGTACTTC. Full variable domain (rest looked up from reference TRBV30 and TRBJ2-7): SQTIHQWPATLVQPVGSPLSLECTVEGTSNPNLYWYRQAAGRGLQLLFYSVGIGQISSEVPQNLSASRPQDRQFILSSKKLLLSDSGFYLCAWSVDRTASSYEQYFGPGTRLTVT.

The chain links TRBV19 to TRBJ1-6; TRBD1 matches at 7 bases. The CDR3 contains 13 residues. Germline V gene data show CDR1 as LNHDA and CDR2 as SQIVND (reference sequence). J was trimmed by 10 bases and V by 7 bases; bases with no gene match: 7. The CDR3 region has the DNA TGTGCCAGTACCGGGACAGAGGGCTCACCCCTCCACTTT. It specifies CASTGTEGSPLHF.